This is a list of T cell receptor beta chains from one sample in a study of human T cells and chemical hapten exposure. TCRdb independently ran MiXCR on the RACE reads; one entry per CDR3 protein. The sample shows around 300,000 distinct CDR3 sequences, roughly 7.4% of them seen only once. The sequenced sample was whole blood, obtained in connection with sensitization to the hapten diphenylcyclopropenone (DPC). These receptors were collected from a man aged 18 to 35 with alopecia areata. Some clones in this sample may be carry-over from other donors' samples. Each CDR3 is given with its conserved first and last residue. Each record gives: clone size, J gene, V gene, D gene, CDR3 DNA, CDR3 protein. A D gene is named only where the DNA matches it firmly. For some rows the clone size is stated as once, few or many, or as a class when expanded; others skip it.

>NA|TRBJ1-1|TRBV7-9|NA
TGTGCCAGCAGCTCACCGGGCGGGTATCGGACTGAAGCTTTCTTT
CASSSPGGYRTEAFF
>NA|TRBJ2-2|TRBV23-1|TRBD2
TGCGCCTTGAAGCGGGGGCCAAACACCGGGGAGCTGTTTTTT
CALKRGPNTGELFF
>NA|TRBJ2-3|TRBV12-5|TRBD2
TGTGCTAGTGGTTTGGGACATTCCGCACTTGGCGGGGGGGCCTTGGATACGCAGTATTTT
CASGLGHSALGGGALDTQYF
>few|TRBJ1-5|TRBV7-2|NA
TGTGCCAGCAGCTTAGACAGGGCCTGGAGCAATCAGCCCCAGCATTTT
CASSLDRAWSNQPQHF
>few|TRBJ1-1|TRBV5-1|NA
TGCGCCAGCAGCCCCACAGAGGGTGCGAGGACTGAAGCTTTCTTT
CASSPTEGARTEAFF
>few|TRBJ1-1|TRBV12-3/TRBV12-4|NA
TGTGCCAGCAGTAGGGGCCCCCGCGGTGAAGCTTTCTTT
CASSRGPRGEAFF
>NA|TRBJ2-5|TRBV20-1|NA
TGCAGTGCAACGGACGGCTGGTACCAAGAGACCCAGTACTTC
CSATDGWYQETQYF
>NA|TRBJ2-7|TRBV5-1|TRBD2
TGCGCCAGCAGCCCACTAGCGGTCCGCTACGAGCAGTACTTC
CASSPLAVRYEQYF
>NA|TRBJ1-5|TRBV2|NA
TGTGCCAGCAAGAGGGAAGTCAATCAGCCCCAGCATTTT
CASKREVNQPQHF
>NA|TRBJ1-5|TRBV3-1|TRBD1
TGTGCCAGCAGCCAAGGGGGACAGGGGATTAATAGCAATCAGCCCCAGCATTTT
CASSQGGQGINSNQPQHF
>many|TRBJ1-1|TRBV5-1|NA
TGCGCCAGCAGCTGGGGCCCAGGGAGAGGAACTGAAGCTTTCTTT
CASSWGPGRGTEAFF
>many|TRBJ2-4|TRBV5-1|TRBD2
TGCGCCAGCAGCTTGGTTGCTAGCGGGGGGCCCTGGGCCAAAAACATTCAGTACTTC
CASSLVASGGPWAKNIQYF
>NA|TRBJ1-1|TRBV10-2|NA
TGCGCCAGCACCGAGTGGGAGGCTGAAGCTTTCTTT
CASTEWEAEAFF
>few|TRBJ2-3|TRBV7-3|NA
TGTGCCAGCAGCCAAACACGTAACACAGATACGCAGTATTTT
CASSQTRNTDTQYF
>many|TRBJ1-3|TRBV14|NA
TGTGCCAGCAGCCAAGGCTGGGGGTTCGAAAACACCATATATTTT
CASSQGWGFENTIYF
>few|TRBJ1-4|TRBV27|NA
TGTGCCAGCAGTTTTTTAGGGACTAATGAAAAACTGTTTTTT
CASSFLGTNEKLFF
>many|TRBJ1-5|TRBV9|NA
TGTGCCAGCAGCGTGGAAGGTAGTGTACAGCCCCAGCATTTT
CASSVEGSVQPQHF
>few|TRBJ2-3|TRBV7-9|TRBD1
TGTGCCAGCAGCCACTCCCCGGGACAGGGACCAGATACGCAGTATTTT
CASSHSPGQGPDTQYF
>few|TRBJ1-6|TRBV6-5|NA
TGTGCCAGCAGTTACTCGAGATTAGGATCACCCCTCCACTTT
CASSYSRLGSPLHF
>few|TRBJ2-2|TRBV9|NA
TGTGCCAGCAGCGTAGGACCCAGACACCTAACCGGGGAGCTGTTTTTT
CASSVGPRHLTGELFF
>NA|TRBJ2-5|TRBV6-6|TRBD2
TGTGCCAGCAGTTACCTAGGACTTCTAGCGGGGTTTCAAGAGACCCAGTACTTC
CASSYLGLLAGFQETQYF
>few|TRBJ1-5|TRBV20-1|NA
TGCAGTGCTAACACAGGAAATCAGCCCCAGCATTTT
CSANTGNQPQHF
>NA|TRBJ2-5|TRBV24-1|TRBD1
TGTGCCACCAGTGACAACGGACAGGGGGTCGAGACCCAGTACTTC
CATSDNGQGVETQYF
>many|TRBJ2-1|TRBV28|TRBD1
TGTGCCAGCAGTTCCGGGACAGGAGATTACAATGAGCAGTTCTTC
CASSSGTGDYNEQFF
>NA|TRBJ1-4|TRBV5-1|NA
TGCGCCAGCAGCTTGGTTCCAACTAATGAAAAACTGTTTTTT
CASSLVPTNEKLFF
>NA|TRBJ2-1|TRBV10-3|TRBD2
TGTGCCATCAGCGGAGCGGGGGCGGTCCAGTTCTTC
CAISGAGAVQFF
>few|TRBJ2-2|TRBV29-1|NA
TGCAGCGTTGTGGGGAAATTATCGTCCGGGGAGCTGTTTTTT
CSVVGKLSSGELFF
>many|TRBJ2-7|TRBV5-1|NA
TGCGCCAGCAGCTTGCAGAGAACCTACGAGCAGTACTTC
CASSLQRTYEQYF
>NA|TRBJ2-5|TRBV10-3|TRBD1
TGTGCCATCAGTGAGCCCCTTGGGACAGGGGAAGAGACCCAGTACTTC
CAISEPLGTGEETQYF
>NA|TRBJ2-1|TRBV4-2|TRBD2
TGTGCCAGCAGCCAAGTGGCGGGGGGGCCCTCCTACAATGAGCAGTTCTTC
CASSQVAGGPSYNEQFF
>few|TRBJ1-2|TRBV16|NA
TGTGCCAGCAGCCAATCGCTAGGAAACTATGGCTACACCTTC
CASSQSLGNYGYTF
>NA|TRBJ1-1|TRBV6-2/TRBV6-3|NA
TGTGCCAGCAGTCCATACAGGAGTCGGGACACTGAAGCTTTCTTT
CASSPYRSRDTEAFF
>NA|TRBJ2-1|TRBV18|TRBD2
TGTGCCAGCTCACTCGAGACTAGCAACAATGAGCAGTTCTTC
CASSLETSNNEQFF
>NA|TRBJ1-1|TRBV6-5|NA
TGTGCCAGCTTTCAGGGGAACACTGAAGCTTTCTTT
CASFQGNTEAFF
>NA|TRBJ2-4|TRBV5-1|NA
TGCGCCAGCAGCTTGTTATCAGGGCGCGACAAAAACATTCAGTACTTC
CASSLLSGRDKNIQYF
>NA|TRBJ1-1|TRBV20-1|NA
TGCAGTGCTAGCCTTGCCTGGGGACCAAACACTGAAGCTTTCTTT
CSASLAWGPNTEAFF
>many|TRBJ1-1|TRBV27|TRBD1
TGTGCCAGCAGGCCGGGACAGGAAAAATTGAACACTGAAGCTTTCTTT
CASRPGQEKLNTEAFF
>NA|TRBJ2-3|TRBV6-2/TRBV6-3|NA
TGTGCCAGCAGTTGGCGACTAGTCTCTACAGATACGCAGTATTTT
CASSWRLVSTDTQYF
>many|TRBJ2-1|TRBV9|NA
TGTGCCAGCAGTATGGACGTCTACAATGAGCAGTTCTTC
CASSMDVYNEQFF
>many|TRBJ1-5|TRBV4-3|NA
TGCGCCAGCAGCCAAGATAAGGGTTGGGGGCAGCCCCAGCATTTT
CASSQDKGWGQPQHF
>NA|TRBJ2-3|TRBV9|NA
TGTGCCAGCAGCACCGACACCCCCGAGGGCACAGATACGCAGTATTTT
CASSTDTPEGTDTQYF
>NA|TRBJ2-2|TRBV11-3|NA
TGTGCCAGCAGCCCCCGGAGGGGAACCACCGGGGAGCTGTTTTTT
CASSPRRGTTGELFF
>NA|TRBJ2-1|TRBV7-9|TRBD1
TGTGCCAGCAGCCCGGACAGGGGTAATTTATTGAATGAGCAGTTCTTC
CASSPDRGNLLNEQFF